This T cell receptor beta chain comes out of a study of cytomegalovirus exposure and HLA in healthy donors. Study-wide results and limits: In an earlier analysis, about 87% or about 30%: the productive usage of most TCR beta V segments. In the analysis, some V segments, TRBV6-2 and TRBV6-3 included, were excluded as indistinguishable. Researchers reportedly found TCR beta sequences accurately predicted most subjects' HLA-A and HLA-B alleles.

Details on this clone: What it binds is unknown.

PCR amplification relied on 60 Vbeta primers (plus 13 Jbeta primers). Assay used: immunoSEQ multiplex PCR; TCRdb lists only in-frame clones, some missing. The sample has about 120,000 clones, nearly 65% seen once. There are 15 residues in the CDR3. Germline V gene lookup returns CDR1 GTSNPN and CDR2 SVGIG (reference sequence). V dropped 3 bases and J dropped 2 bases, with 16 bases sitting between them. Healthy bone marrow donors formed the donor group. Sequencing input: PBMCs. The rearrangement joins TRBV30 to TRBJ1-2, with D maybe TRBD1 (6 bases). This clonotype was obtained from a man aged 35-49 years in good health and CMV-seropositive. CDR3 protein: CAWRARERGNYGYTF. The CDR3 DNA follows: TGTGCCTGGAGGGCGAGGGAAAGGGGGAACTATGGCTACACCTTC.